Sequencing of this TCR beta chain was carried out in a study of regulatory T cells in long-lasting Graves disease. This CDR3 region has 14 residues. Trimming at V came to 3 bases and at J to 3 bases, leaving 3 bases not matched to a gene. Germline CDR1 reads LNHDA; CDR2 reads SQIVND (reference sequence). Researchers made TCR beta libraries by using iRepertoire HTBI primers and running Arm-PCR on CDR3 regions. TCRdb fed the multiplex PCR reads into MiXCR, producing one record per CDR3 protein. This sample yields 400,000 to 450,000 distinct CDR3 sequences, of which 15% are seen a single time; roughly a sixth belongs to the top ten. As for time point: newly diagnosed GD, antithyroid drugs for less than 3 months. Researchers made the TCR library from RNA that was extracted from PBMCs. In this sample, this clonotype turned up a few times. These same records also appear under a second study, on T cells in Graves' hyperthyroidism and ophthalmopathy.

This chain joins TRBV19 and TRBJ2-7, with 9 bases identical to TRBD2. The sequence came from a woman aged 30 to 39 with Graves disease. The sequenced sample was peripheral blood mononuclear cells (PBMCs), obtained at new diagnosis, from a patient treated with antithyroid drugs. Here the CDR3 reads CASSMASGDYEQYF. Here the CDR3 DNA reads TGTGCCAGTAGTATGGCTAGCGGGGACTACGAGCAGTACTTC.